The sequence of this T cell receptor beta chain was determined in a study of T cells in Graves' hyperthyroidism and ophthalmopathy. Study-wide background: Peripheral blood samples were taken at initial diagnosis, prior to any treatment. Whole-study findings and limits: Blood held most thyroid clonotypes expanded above 0.001 frequency.

The CDR3 spans 16 residues. Germline V lookup: CDR1 DFQATT, CDR2 SNEGSKA (reference sequence). V gave up 6 bases and J gave up 0 bases, with 18 bases separating them. This clonotype was recorded a few times. Its antigen is still unknown. Fresh peripheral blood, roughly 9.8 ml of it, supplied the PBMCs. Amplified TCR beta CDR3 regions came from RNA transcripts. RT-PCR in the first round (using the HTBI primer set) targeted the TCR CDR3. TCRdb re-called the multiplex PCR reads through MiXCR, storing one row per CDR3 protein. The sample yields approximately 370,000 distinct CDR3 sequences, about 15% seen once.

The sequencing sample was made of blood. This sequence joins TRBV20-1 and TRBJ2-1, with D hard to call. The clonotype comes from a woman aged 25-40 years with Graves' hyperthyroidism. The CDR3 sequence: CSARIWWDSSYNEQFF. In DNA, the CDR3 is TGCAGTGCCCGGATATGGTGGGATAGCTCCTACAATGAGCAGTTCTTC.